This T cell receptor beta chain was captured in a study of blood T cells in healthy people across ages. Study-wide results and caveats: Long-lived donors had more naive CD4+ cells and higher diversity than aged donors. Estimates drawn from one million T cells were deemed to understate diversity.

The CDR3 is 14 residues long. In germline, CDR1 is LGHNA, CDR2 YNFKEQ. Trimming removed 2 bases at V and 11 bases at J, with 18 bases between. This clonotype was detected a few times. As yet, its antigen is unknown. In terms of origin and age, donors were healthy Caucasian individuals from Russia aged about 6 to 100. At least 7 million PBMCs were isolated per sample. A J-beta primer mix and a sample-barcoded 5' primer were used in a second PCR of roughly 6 to 11 cycles. TCRdb reprocessed the 5' RACE reads via MiXCR and lists one record per CDR3 protein. Here the sample spans 550,000 to 650,000 distinct CDR3 sequences, 25% to 30% being singletons.

This TCR was sampled from a woman older than 75 in good health. The chain couples TRBV4-2 to TRBJ1-1, with D possibly matching TRBD1 (5 bases). Sequencing input: blood. The CDR3, as DNA: TGTGCCAGCAGCCAACAATCCCAGGGTATGGGGGCTTTCTTT. Protein product: CASSQQSQGMGAFF.